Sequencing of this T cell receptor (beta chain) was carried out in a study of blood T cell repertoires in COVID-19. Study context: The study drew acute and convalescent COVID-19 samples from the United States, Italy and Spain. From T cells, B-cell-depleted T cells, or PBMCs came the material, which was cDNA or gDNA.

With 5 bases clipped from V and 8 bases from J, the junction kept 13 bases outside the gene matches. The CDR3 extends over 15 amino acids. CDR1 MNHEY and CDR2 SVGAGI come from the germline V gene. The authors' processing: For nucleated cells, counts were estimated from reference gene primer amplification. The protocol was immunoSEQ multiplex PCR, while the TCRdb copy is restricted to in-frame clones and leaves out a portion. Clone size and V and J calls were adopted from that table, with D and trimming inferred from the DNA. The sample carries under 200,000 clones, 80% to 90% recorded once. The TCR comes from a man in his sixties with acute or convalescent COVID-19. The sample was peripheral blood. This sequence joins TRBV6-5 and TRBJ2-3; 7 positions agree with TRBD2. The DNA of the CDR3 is TGTGCCAGCAGTCCCGGGGCGGGAGTTTGGGGTACGCAGTATTTT. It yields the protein CASSPGAGVWGTQYF.